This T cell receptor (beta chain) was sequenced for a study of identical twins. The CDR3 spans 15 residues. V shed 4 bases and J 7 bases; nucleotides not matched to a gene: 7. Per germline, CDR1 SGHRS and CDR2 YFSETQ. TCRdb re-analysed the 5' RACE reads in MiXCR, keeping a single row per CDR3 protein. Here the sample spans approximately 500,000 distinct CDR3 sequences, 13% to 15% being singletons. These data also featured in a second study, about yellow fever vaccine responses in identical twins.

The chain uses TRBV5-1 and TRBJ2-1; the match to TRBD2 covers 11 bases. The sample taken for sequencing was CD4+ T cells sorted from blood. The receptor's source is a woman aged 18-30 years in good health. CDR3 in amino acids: CASSLTSGISNEQFF. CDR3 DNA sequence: TGCGCCAGCAGCCTGACTAGCGGGATTTCGAATGAGCAGTTCTTC.